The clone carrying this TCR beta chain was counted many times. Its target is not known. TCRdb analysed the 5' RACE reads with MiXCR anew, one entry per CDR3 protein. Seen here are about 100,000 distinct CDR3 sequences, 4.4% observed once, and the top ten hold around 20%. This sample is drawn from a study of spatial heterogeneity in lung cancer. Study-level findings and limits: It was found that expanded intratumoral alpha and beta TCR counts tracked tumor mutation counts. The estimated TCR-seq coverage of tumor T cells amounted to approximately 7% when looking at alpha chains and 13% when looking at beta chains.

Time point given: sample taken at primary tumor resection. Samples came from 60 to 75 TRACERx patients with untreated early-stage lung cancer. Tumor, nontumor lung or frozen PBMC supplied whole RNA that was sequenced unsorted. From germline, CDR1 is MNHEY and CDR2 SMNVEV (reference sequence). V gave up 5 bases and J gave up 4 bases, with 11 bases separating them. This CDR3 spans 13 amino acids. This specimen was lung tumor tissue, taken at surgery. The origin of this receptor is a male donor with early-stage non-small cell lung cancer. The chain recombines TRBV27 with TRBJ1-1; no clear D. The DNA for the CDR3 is TGTGCCAGCAGTATCACCCCGCGCACTGAAGCTTTCTTT. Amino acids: CASSITPRTEAFF.